The sample holds many counts of the clone carrying this TCR beta chain. The entry originates in a study of early T cells in non-severe SARS-CoV-2 infection. The CDR3 length is 15 residues. J lost 0 bases, V lost 6 bases, and 8 bases had no gene match. Germline V gene lookup returns CDR1 SQVTM and CDR2 ANQGSEA. Individual cDNA molecules were tagged with unique molecular identifiers, the study reported. From the 5' RACE reads, TCRdb called clonotypes with MiXCR, one entry per CDR3 protein. The table lists about 66,000 distinct CDR3 sequences, roughly 21% of them singletons. The sample consisted of whole blood, taken at baseline. The rearrangement links TRBV29-1 to TRBJ1-3; 7 bases line up with TRBD1. This receptor was taken from an adult who was a healthcare worker with PCR-confirmed SARS-CoV-2 infection or an uninfected control (not recorded which). CDR3 nucleotide sequence: TGCAGCGTCCGGACAGGAGACCTCTCTGGAAACACCATATATTTT. It yields the protein CSVRTGDLSGNTIYF.